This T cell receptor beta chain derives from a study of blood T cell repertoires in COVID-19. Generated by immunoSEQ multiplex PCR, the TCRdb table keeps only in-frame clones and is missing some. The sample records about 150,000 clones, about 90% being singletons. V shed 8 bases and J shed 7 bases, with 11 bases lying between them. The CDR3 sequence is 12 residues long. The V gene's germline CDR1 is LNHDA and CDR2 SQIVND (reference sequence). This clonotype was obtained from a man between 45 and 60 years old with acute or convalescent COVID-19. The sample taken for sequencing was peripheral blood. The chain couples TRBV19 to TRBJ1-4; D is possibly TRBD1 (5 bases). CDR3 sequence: CASAEQVEKLFF. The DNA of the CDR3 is TGTGCCAGTGCGGAACAGGTTGAAAAACTGTTTTTT.